This T cell receptor beta chain was retrieved from a study of beta chain features in type 1 diabetes. The ends were cut back, 0 bases at V and 2 bases at J, with 9 bases in the middle. CDR1 is LNHNV and CDR2 is YYDKDF in the germline V gene (reference sequence). The length of the CDR3 is 15 residues. As every portion of the isolated RNA was reverse transcribed, the sequencing read expressed TCRB transcripts. Sequencing was performed with immunoSEQ multiplex PCR; in TCRdb, only in-frame clones are kept and a portion is missing. The repertoire includes 400,000 to 500,000 clones, around 13% of them detected once, and roughly 0.04% sits in the top ten. A few counts support this clone.

Sequenced: naive CD4+ T cells from blood. The source is a young man in good health. The rearrangement uses TRBV15 and TRBJ2-3; D not resolved. CDR3 residues: CATSRDDGTTDTQYF. In DNA form, the CDR3 reads TGTGCCACCAGCAGAGATGATGGTACCACAGATACGCAGTATTTT.